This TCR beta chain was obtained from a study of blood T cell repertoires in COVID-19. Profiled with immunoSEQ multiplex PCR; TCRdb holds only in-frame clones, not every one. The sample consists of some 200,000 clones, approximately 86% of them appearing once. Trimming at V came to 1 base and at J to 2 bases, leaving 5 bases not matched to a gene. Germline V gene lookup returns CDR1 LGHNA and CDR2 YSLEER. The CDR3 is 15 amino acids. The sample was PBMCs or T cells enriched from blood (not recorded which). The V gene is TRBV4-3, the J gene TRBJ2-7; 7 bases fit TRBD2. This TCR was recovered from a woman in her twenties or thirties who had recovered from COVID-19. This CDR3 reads CASSQGLANTYEQYF. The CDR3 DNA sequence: TGCGCCAGCAGCCAAGGACTAGCCAACACCTACGAGCAGTACTTC.